These T cell receptor beta chains were read from a single sample in a study of shared clonotypes between healthy human individuals. Measured with immunoSEQ multiplex PCR; TCRdb has only the in-frame clones, and not every one. The table has about 2 million clones, around 96% seen once; the top ten hold more than 0.95%. Sequencing was done on a sample of naive CD8+ T cells sorted from blood. The receptor source for this set is a man between 18 and 35 years old in good health. The CDR3 runs from the conserved cysteine through the conserved F or W. Each record gives: clone size, V gene, D gene, J gene, CDR3 DNA, CDR3 protein. The D gene is left open where the match is weak. Not every row has a clone size; where given, it reads once, few, many or a size class.

.,TRBV6-6,.,TRBJ2-5,TGTGCCAGCACAAGCGACCAAGAGACCCAGTACTTC,CASTSDQETQYF
.,TRBV13,.,TRBJ2-5,TGTGCCAGTCTGGCTAGCCCCCAAGAGACCCAGTACTTC,CASLASPQETQYF
.,TRBV7-9,TRBD1,TRBJ1-2,TGTGCCAGCAGCCCTAGTAGTGGGGATGACAGGGCGGACTATGGCTACACCTTC,CASSPSSGDDRADYGYTF
once,TRBV4-1,TRBD2,TRBJ2-7,TGCGCCAGCAGCCAAGAGGAAGGACTAGCGGGTACCTACGAGCAGTACTTC,CASSQEEGLAGTYEQYF
.,TRBV6-5,.,TRBJ2-1,TGTGCCAGCAGTTCTACCGATGAGCAGTTCTTC,CASSSTDEQFF
.,TRBV6-5,.,TRBJ1-1,TGTGCCAGCAGTTACTCGGGCCAGGGATTAACTGAAGCTTTCTTT,CASSYSGQGLTEAFF
few,TRBV27,TRBD1,TRBJ2-7,TGTGCCAGCGGGGACAGCTCCTACGAGCAGTACTTC,CASGDSSYEQYF
.,TRBV7-8,TRBD1,TRBJ1-2,TGTGCCAGCAGCTTGCTCCGGGGACAGGGTTTTTATGGCTACACCTTC,CASSLLRGQGFYGYTF
.,TRBV11-3,.,TRBJ1-1,TGTGCCAGCAGCTTGGGATCGAACACTGAAGCTTTCTTT,CASSLGSNTEAFF
once,TRBV5-6,.,TRBJ1-3,TGTGCCAGCAGCTTGAAGCGGGGTCTCTCAAACACCATATATTTT,CASSLKRGLSNTIYF
once,TRBV28,.,TRBJ2-7,TGTGCCAGCAGTTTTCCCGAATCAGGGGCCGGGTCCTACGAGCAGTACTTC,CASSFPESGAGSYEQYF
.,TRBV13,TRBD2,TRBJ2-3,TGTGCCAGCAGTCTCCGGCTAGCGGGAGATACGCAGTATTTT,CASSLRLAGDTQYF
once,TRBV29-1,TRBD2,TRBJ2-1,TGCAGCGTTGAAGGTGGAGTAGCGGGATTTTACAATGAGCAGTTCTTC,CSVEGGVAGFYNEQFF
once,TRBV29-1,.,TRBJ2-3,TGCAGCGTTGAAAAGGGTAGCGGCACAGATACGCAGTATTTT,CSVEKGSGTDTQYF
.,TRBV9,TRBD1,TRBJ1-1,TGTGCCAGCAGCGTGGGACAGGGGCCGGGCACTGAAGCTTTCTTT,CASSVGQGPGTEAFF
.,TRBV4-3,TRBD2,TRBJ2-4,TGCGCCAGCAGCCCCGGACTAGCCCAAGCCAAAAACATTCAGTACTTC,CASSPGLAQAKNIQYF
.,TRBV5-1,.,TRBJ1-5,TGCGCCAGCAGCTTGGGGGTTGGGGGAGAGCCCCAGCATTTT,CASSLGVGGEPQHF
.,TRBV6-5,TRBD1,TRBJ1-5,TGTGCCAGCAGCCCCTCGACAGGGGGTGATCAGCCCCAGCATTTT,CASSPSTGGDQPQHF
.,TRBV10-1,.,TRBJ2-2,TGCGCCAGCAGTGAGGGTATTGGGGCGCGAGTCCTGTTTTTT,CASSEGIGARVLFF
.,TRBV14,.,TRBJ2-5,TGTGCCAGCAGCAGGCCCGCGGGGGCGGTCCAAGAGACCCAGTACTTC,CASSRPAGAVQETQYF
.,TRBV4-1,.,TRBJ1-2,TGCGCCAGCAGCGAGAGTACAGGGTTCATCTATGGCTACACCTTC,CASSESTGFIYGYTF
.,TRBV6-1,.,TRBJ1-1,TGTGCCAGCAGTGACAACGTGAACACTGAAGCTTTCTTT,CASSDNVNTEAFF
.,TRBV6-1,.,TRBJ2-7,TGTGCCAGCAGTGAATGGGCAGGAGTGGCCTACGAGCAGTACTTC,CASSEWAGVAYEQYF
.,TRBV5-6,.,TRBJ2-7,TGTGCCAGCAGCTTGGACCCGGGGATCTACGAGCAGTACTTC,CASSLDPGIYEQYF
.,TRBV7-8,TRBD2,TRBJ2-2,TGTGCCAGCAGCTTAGCCCCCTGGACTAGTGAAGCGAACACCGGGGAGCTGTTTTTT,CASSLAPWTSEANTGELFF
.,TRBV11-2,.,TRBJ2-1,TGTGCCAGCAGCTTAGATCGCTGGAGTAGAGATGAGCAGTTCTTC,CASSLDRWSRDEQFF
.,TRBV6-1,.,TRBJ2-3,TGTGCCAGCAGTGATTATCTGACATTAGGCACAGATACGCAGTATTTT,CASSDYLTLGTDTQYF
.,TRBV5-1,TRBD2,TRBJ2-3,TGCGCCAGCAGCCCCCTCTCCAGCGGGAGAGTCCCAGATACGCAGTATTTT,CASSPLSSGRVPDTQYF
.,TRBV13,TRBD2,TRBJ2-7,TGTGCCAGCAGCCCTGGGGGGGAAGGAGGCAGCTACGAGCAGTACTTC,CASSPGGEGGSYEQYF
.,TRBV13,.,TRBJ2-5,TGTGCCACCGGAAAGACCCAGTACTTC,CATGKTQYF
.,TRBV10-3,.,TRBJ1-4,TGTGCCAATAGTGCAACTAATGAAAAACTGTTTTTT,CANSATNEKLFF
.,TRBV6-1,TRBD1,TRBJ1-1,TGTGCCAGCAGTGCCCGGGGGACAGGGCCCTACACTGAAGCTTTCTTT,CASSARGTGPYTEAFF
.,TRBV7-2,TRBD2,TRBJ2-3,TGTGCCAGCAGACTGACTAGCGGGGGCCCCCTGGGAGATACGCAGTATTTT,CASRLTSGGPLGDTQYF
.,TRBV4-1,.,TRBJ2-7,TGCGCCAGCAGCCGACAGAGGGGCTCGGGCGAGCAGTACTTC,CASSRQRGSGEQYF
.,TRBV27,TRBD2,TRBJ2-3,TGTGCCAGCAGTTTAAACGGCGGGGGGGCCGGAGATACGCAGTATTTT,CASSLNGGGAGDTQYF
once,TRBV6-1,.,TRBJ2-7,TGTGCCAGCAGATTGGGGGCTCTAGCCTACGAGCAGTACTTC,CASRLGALAYEQYF
.,TRBV4-3,.,TRBJ2-1,TGCGCCAGCAGCCAAGAGTTAGGACTTTACAATGAGCAGTTCTTC,CASSQELGLYNEQFF
once,TRBV15,.,TRBJ1-2,TGTGCCACAACCATGGCGGGGGCAAACTATGGCTACACCTTC,CATTMAGANYGYTF
.,TRBV5-8,.,TRBJ2-1,TGTGCCAGCAGCCCGGACTGGGCGGGGGCCTCCTACAATGAGCAGTTCTTC,CASSPDWAGASYNEQFF
.,TRBV28,.,TRBJ1-5,TGTGCCAGCAGATTCGACAGCCAGCCCCAGCATTTT,CASRFDSQPQHF
.,TRBV9,.,TRBJ2-1,TGTGCCAGCAGCGTAGGGGGCGGTTACTTCAATGAGCAGTTCTTC,CASSVGGGYFNEQFF
.,TRBV7-9,TRBD1,TRBJ1-5,TGTGCCAGCAGCTTTGGGACAGACAATCAGCCCCAGCATTTT,CASSFGTDNQPQHF
.,TRBV6-1,.,TRBJ1-3,TGTGCCAGCAGTGATCCTGGCTTAGGAGGGGCTGGAAACACCATATATTTT,CASSDPGLGGAGNTIYF
.,TRBV11-2,.,TRBJ1-3,TGTGCCAGCAGCCGGTCGCTAGAAGGAATAAACACCATATATTTT,CASSRSLEGINTIYF
.,TRBV6-1,TRBD1,TRBJ1-2,TGTGCCAGCAGTGACGGGACAGGCTATGGCTACACCTTC,CASSDGTGYGYTF